This T cell receptor (beta chain) was retrieved from a study of glioma-infiltrating T cells. Findings and caveats of the study: Above-expected tissue-blood divergence occurred in all gliomas, most in low-grade ones. Tissue and blood shared very few CDR3 sequences.

Germline V CDR1 and CDR2: LGHDT, YNNKEL (reference sequence). The CDR3 is 10 residues long. TCR alpha and beta CDR3 regions were amplified from RNA using iRepertoire nested multiplex PCR. One-step reverse transcription and amplification started from roughly 100-400 ng of tissue mRNA or PBMC total RNA. One entry per CDR3 protein results from TCRdb running MiXCR on the multiplex PCR reads. The repertoire holds some 40,000 distinct CDR3 sequences, 20% to 25% seen once, with approximately 6.4% in the top ten. To note about this clonotype: Its matching antigen is unknown. This may come from a read error, since a much larger clone is one base off.

This sequence joins TRBV3-1 and TRBJ2-3, with D unclear. The end of the DNA aligns better with TRBJ1-5, so the J call may be wrong. The TCR comes from a human donor with low-grade glioma or glioblastoma, undergoing nonglioma brain surgery, or in good health (not recorded which). Sequencing was done on a sample of glioma tissue, nonneoplastic brain tissue, or PBMCs (not recorded which). The CDR3 sequence: CARPTDTQHF. CDR3 coding DNA: TGTGCCAGACCTACAGATACGCAGCATTTT.